Shown below are 5 T cell receptor beta chains from a single sample sequenced in a study of T cells in Graves' hyperthyroidism and ophthalmopathy. RNA transcripts served as the template for amplifying TCR beta CDR3 regions. Using the HTBI primer set, a first-round RT-PCR was run on the TCR CDR3. From the multiplex PCR reads, TCRdb called clonotypes with MiXCR, one entry per CDR3 protein. Of around 240,000 distinct CDR3 sequences in the sample, 16% are singletons; the top ten hold around 28%. Sequencing was carried out using blood. The origin of the receptors is a woman younger than 30 with Graves' ophthalmopathy.

This clonotype was counted at least ten times. This chain connects TRBV7-2 to TRBJ2-2; tentative D call: TRBD1 (6 bases). V was cut by 2 bases and J by 7 bases, with 14 bases left in between. The length of the CDR3 is 15 residues. Germline loops: CDR1 SGHTA, CDR2 FQGNSA. CDR3 protein: CASSLMGAQYGELFF. The DNA for the CDR3 is TGTGCCAGCAGCTTAATGGGGGCGCAGTACGGGGAGCTGTTTTTT.

This clonotype was seen repeatedly, ten times or more. V is TRBV3-1 and J is TRBJ1-5; D is undetermined. The germline V gene encodes CDR1 LGHDT and CDR2 YNNKEL (reference sequence). Trimming cost V 4 bases and J 7 bases, with 11 bases left between them. The CDR3 has 13 residues. As DNA, the CDR3 is TGTGCCAGCAGCCGTTTGCCGGGGCAGCCCCAGCATTTT. Translating gives CASSRLPGQPQHF. The whole variable domain, remainder taken from reference TRBV3-1 and TRBJ1-5, is DTAVSQTPKYLVTQMGNDKSIKCEQNLGHDTMYWYKQDSKKFLKIMFSYNNKELIINETVPNRFSPKSPDKAHLNLHINSLELGDSAVYFCASSRLPGQPQHFGDGTRLSIL.

The chain recombines TRBV7-9 with TRBJ2-5; D not certain. Germline V lookup: CDR1 SEHNR, CDR2 FQNEAQ (reference sequence). V lost 1 base to trimming and J lost 3 bases, with 12 bases between them. This CDR3 has 15 amino acids. In nucleotides, the CDR3 is TGTGCCAGCAGCTTAGGTGGTGGCTTAAAAGAGACCCAGTACTTC. As protein: CASSLGGGLKETQYF.

This clonotype was counted ten times or more. This rearrangement joins TRBV20-1 to TRBJ2-7; 7 nucleotides line up with TRBD1. Germline CDR1 DFQATT, CDR2 SNEGSKA (reference sequence). V was pared by 6 bases and J by 0 bases, with 8 bases of the junction left unmatched. There are 14 residues in the CDR3. CDR3 sequence reads: CSAGDSLSSYEQYF. CDR3 in DNA: TGCAGTGCGGGGGACAGTCTCAGCTCCTACGAGCAGTACTTC.

This CDR3 is CASSPRGEEETQYF. Here the CDR3 DNA reads TGTGCCAGCAGCCCCCGGGGGGAGGAAGAGACCCAGTACTTC. The rearrangement links TRBV9 to TRBJ2-5; 7 bases agree with TRBD2. Per germline, CDR1 SGDLS and CDR2 YYNGEE. The CDR3 consists of 14 residues. Trimming cost V 4 bases and J 3 bases; bases outside gene matches: 6.